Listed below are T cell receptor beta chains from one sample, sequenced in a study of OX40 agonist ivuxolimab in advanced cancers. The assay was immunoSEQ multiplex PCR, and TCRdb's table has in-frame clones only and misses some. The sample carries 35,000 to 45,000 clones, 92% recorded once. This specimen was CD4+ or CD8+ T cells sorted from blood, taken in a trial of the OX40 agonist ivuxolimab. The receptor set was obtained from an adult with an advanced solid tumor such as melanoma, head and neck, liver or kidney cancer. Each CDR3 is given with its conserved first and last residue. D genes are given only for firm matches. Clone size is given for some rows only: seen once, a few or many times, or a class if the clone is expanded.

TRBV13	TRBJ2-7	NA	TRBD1	TGTGCCAGCAGCGCCGGACAGGGGGCATACGAGCAGTACTTC	CASSAGQGAYEQYF
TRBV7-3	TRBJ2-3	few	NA	TGTGCCAGCAGCTATTCAGGGGACACAGATACGCAGTATTTT	CASSYSGDTDTQYF
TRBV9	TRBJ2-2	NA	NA	TGTGCCAGCAGCGCCAGCTCGGGGACCGGGGAGCTGTTTTTT	CASSASSGTGELFF
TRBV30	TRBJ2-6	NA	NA	TGTGCCTGGAGTGAAGGGATAGGGGCCAACGTCCTGACTTTC	CAWSEGIGANVLTF
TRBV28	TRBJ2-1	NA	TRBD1	TGTGCCAGCAGTTTACCAGGGGGCTATGTCACGGAGCAGTTCTTC	CASSLPGGYVTEQFF
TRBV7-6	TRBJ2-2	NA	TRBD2	TGTGCCAGCAGCTTAGCGCTAGCGGGGGAAGTGTCCGGGGAGCTGTTTTTT	CASSLALAGEVSGELFF
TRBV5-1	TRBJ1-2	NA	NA	TGCGCCAGCAGCTTGGCCGAAGGGGGAGGAGATGGCTACACCTTC	CASSLAEGGGDGYTF
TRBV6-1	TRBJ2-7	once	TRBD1	TGTGCCAGCAGTGAAGGGGGACAGGGTATACACGAGCAGTACTTC	CASSEGGQGIHEQYF
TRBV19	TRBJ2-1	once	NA	TGTGCCAGTAGTAGTCGGACTGAGTCCAATGAGCAGTTCTTC	CASSSRTESNEQFF
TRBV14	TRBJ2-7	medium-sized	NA	TGTGCCAGCAGCCCAAGCTACGGCTACGAGCAGTACTTC	CASSPSYGYEQYF
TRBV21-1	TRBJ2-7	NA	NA	TGTGCCAGCAGCAAAGGAGCGCGGACAGACAAAATCTACGAGCAGTACTTC	CASSKGARTDKIYEQYF
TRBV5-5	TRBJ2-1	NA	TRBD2	TGTGCCAGCAGCCTTGCCGGACTAGCGAATGAGCAGTTCTTC	CASSLAGLANEQFF
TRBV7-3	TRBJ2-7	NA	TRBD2	TGTGCCAGCAGCCTCACGGGAGGGACCAACGAGCAGTACTTC	CASSLTGGTNEQYF
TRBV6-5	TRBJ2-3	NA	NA	TGTGCCAGCACCCAGGGAGATACGCAGTATTTT	CASTQGDTQYF
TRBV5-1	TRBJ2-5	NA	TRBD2	TGCGCCAGCAGCTTTGTGGGACTAGCGGGAGCGGGGAACCAAGAGACCCAGTACTTC	CASSFVGLAGAGNQETQYF
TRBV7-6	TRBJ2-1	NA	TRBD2	TGTGCCAGCAGCTTCGGGACTAGCGGGTTAAAGGAGCAGTTCTTC	CASSFGTSGLKEQFF
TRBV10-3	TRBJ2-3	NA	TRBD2	TGTGCCATCAGTGGTCTAGCGGGAGGGGAAACAGATACGCAGTATTTT	CAISGLAGGETDTQYF
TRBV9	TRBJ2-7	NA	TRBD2	TGTGCCAGCAATGAGGCGGGAGGGCCGGTCGAGCAGTACTTC	CASNEAGGPVEQYF
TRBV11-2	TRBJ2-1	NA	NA	TGTGCCAGCAGCCCAGCCCGGGACAATGAGCAGTTCTTC	CASSPARDNEQFF
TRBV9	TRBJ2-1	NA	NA	TGTGCCAGCAGCCTAACTGGGTACAATGAGCAGTTCTTC	CASSLTGYNEQFF
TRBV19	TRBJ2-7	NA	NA	TGTGCCAGTAGTATAGATCCAGACAAGCATTTGGGGCAGTACTTC	CASSIDPDKHLGQYF
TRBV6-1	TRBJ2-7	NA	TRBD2	TGTGCCAGCAAGGGACTAGCTCCCCACGAGCAGTACTTC	CASKGLAPHEQYF
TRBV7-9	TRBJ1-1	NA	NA	TGTGCCAGCAGCTTAGCGCCGGTTGAAGCTTTCTTT	CASSLAPVEAFF
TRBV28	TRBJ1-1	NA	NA	TGTGCCAGCAGTTTCCGAGGGGTCACTGAAGCTTTCTTT	CASSFRGVTEAFF
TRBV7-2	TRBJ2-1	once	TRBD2	TGTGCCAGCAGCGGACTAGCGGGAACCAATGAGCAGTTCTTC	CASSGLAGTNEQFF
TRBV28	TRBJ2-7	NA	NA	TGTGCCAGCAGTTTCTTGACAGAGCACAACTGGTACGAGCAGTACTTC	CASSFLTEHNWYEQYF
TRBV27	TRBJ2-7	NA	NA	TGTGTCACTCGATCACTGGTCTCCTACGAGCAGTACTTC	CVTRSLVSYEQYF
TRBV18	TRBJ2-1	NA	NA	TGTGCCAGCTCACCCTCCAGGGGAGGGTCCTACAATGAGCAGTTCTTC	CASSPSRGGSYNEQFF
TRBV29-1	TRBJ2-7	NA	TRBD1	TGCAGCGTCAAGGGACAGCACTCGGAGCAGTACTTC	CSVKGQHSEQYF
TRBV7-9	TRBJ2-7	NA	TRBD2	TGTGCCAGCAGCTCGACTAGCGGGGAGCAGTACTTC	CASSSTSGEQYF
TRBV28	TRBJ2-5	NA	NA	TGTGCCAGCAGCGCAGGTGTTCAAGAGACCCAGTACTTC	CASSAGVQETQYF
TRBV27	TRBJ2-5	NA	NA	TGTGCCAGCAGTTTAGCTACAGGTGGAGAGACCCAGTACTTC	CASSLATGGETQYF
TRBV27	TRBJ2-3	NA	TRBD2	TGTGCCAGCAGTGACCGACTAGCCCCAGATACGCAGTATTTT	CASSDRLAPDTQYF
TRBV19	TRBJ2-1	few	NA	TGTGCCAGTTGGTCGGGCAATGAGCAGTTCTTC	CASWSGNEQFF
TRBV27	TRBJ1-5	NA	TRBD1	TGTGCCAGCAGTCCCCTAGGACAGGGGGCTAATCAGCCCCAGCATTTT	CASSPLGQGANQPQHF
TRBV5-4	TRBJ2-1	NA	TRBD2	TGTGCCAGCAGCTTCCCTAGCGGGAGCTCCTACAATGAGCAGTTCTTC	CASSFPSGSSYNEQFF
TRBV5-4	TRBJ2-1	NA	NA	TGTGCCAGCAGTTTGTCGTATGAGCAGTTCTTC	CASSLSYEQFF
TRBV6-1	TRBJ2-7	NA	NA	TGTGCCAGCAGTGAAGGCGTAGGGGCCGACCCCTACGAGCAGTACTTC	CASSEGVGADPYEQYF
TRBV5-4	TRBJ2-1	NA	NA	TGTGCCAGCAGCTTGTACAATGAGCAGTTCTTC	CASSLYNEQFF
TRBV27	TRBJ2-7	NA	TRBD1	TGTGCCAGCAGTTTGGCCGGGACAGTATACGAGCAGTACTTC	CASSLAGTVYEQYF
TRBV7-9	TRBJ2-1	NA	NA	TGTGCCAGCTATAGCATTGAATGGGACTCCTACAATGAGCAGTTCTTC	CASYSIEWDSYNEQFF
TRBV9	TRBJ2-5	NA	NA	TGTGCCAGCAGCGGAAAAGAGGGGAGAGTGGAGACCCAGTACTTC	CASSGKEGRVETQYF
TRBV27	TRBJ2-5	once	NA	TGTGCCAGCAGTCATAGCGGAGGGGGGGCCCAGTACTTC	CASSHSGGGAQYF
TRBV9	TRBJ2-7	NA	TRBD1	TGTGCCAGCAGCGTGGGACAGGGTGGCGAGCAGTACTTC	CASSVGQGGEQYF
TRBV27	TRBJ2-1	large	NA	TGTGCCAGCACCGATCAGGGATCCTACAATGAGCAGTTCTTC	CASTDQGSYNEQFF
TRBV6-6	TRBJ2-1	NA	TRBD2	TGTGCCAGCAGTTACTGGGGACTAGCGGTTAACGATGAGCAGTTCTTC	CASSYWGLAVNDEQFF